The sequence of this T cell receptor (beta chain) was determined in a study of a mutant IDH1 vaccine in newly diagnosed glioma. The CDR3 runs 16 residues. The V gene lost 3 bases and the J gene lost 0 bases, with 13 bases spanning the gap. Germline V CDR1 and CDR2: SGHNT, YENEEA. This sample's time point: week 5, during vaccination. Vaccination used 300 ug of mutant IDH1 20-mer peptide per dose, with topical imiquimod. Data came from immunoSEQ multiplex PCR; TCRdb stores just in-frame clones and leaves some out. The table has 45,000 to 65,000 clones, approximately 86% seen once; the top ten hold 2.5% to 3.5%. A note on this clone: Its antigen is not known.

The sample consisted of PBMCs, taken from a glioma patient whose treatment included an IDH1 peptide vaccine. The J gene is TRBJ2-3, the V gene TRBV11-3, with D tentatively TRBD1 or TRBD2 (6 bases each). The sequence came from a woman younger than 30 with glioma. Some clones in this sample may be carry-over from other donors' samples. The CDR3 loop reads CASSLGAGSSTDTQYF. In nucleotides, the CDR3 is TGTGCCAGCAGCTTGGGGGCGGGGTCTAGCACAGATACGCAGTATTTT.